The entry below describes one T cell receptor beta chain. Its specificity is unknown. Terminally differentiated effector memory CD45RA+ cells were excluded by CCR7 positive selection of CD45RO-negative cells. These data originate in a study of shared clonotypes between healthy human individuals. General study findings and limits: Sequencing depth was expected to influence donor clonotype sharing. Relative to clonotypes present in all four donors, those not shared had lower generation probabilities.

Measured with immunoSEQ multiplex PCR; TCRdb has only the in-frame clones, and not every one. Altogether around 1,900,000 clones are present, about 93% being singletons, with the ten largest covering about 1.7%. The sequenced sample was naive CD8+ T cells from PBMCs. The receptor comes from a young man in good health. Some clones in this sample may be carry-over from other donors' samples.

The CDR3 sequence: CASKEEGSGANVLTF. CDR3 coding DNA: TGTGCCAGTAAGGAAGAGGGATCTGGGGCCAACGTCCTGACTTTC. V is TRBV19 and J is TRBJ2-6; maybe TRBD2 (5 bases). The V gene's germline CDR1 is LNHDA and CDR2 SQIVND (reference sequence). V lost 7 bases to trimming and J lost 1 base, with 11 bases between them. The CDR3 has 15 residues.